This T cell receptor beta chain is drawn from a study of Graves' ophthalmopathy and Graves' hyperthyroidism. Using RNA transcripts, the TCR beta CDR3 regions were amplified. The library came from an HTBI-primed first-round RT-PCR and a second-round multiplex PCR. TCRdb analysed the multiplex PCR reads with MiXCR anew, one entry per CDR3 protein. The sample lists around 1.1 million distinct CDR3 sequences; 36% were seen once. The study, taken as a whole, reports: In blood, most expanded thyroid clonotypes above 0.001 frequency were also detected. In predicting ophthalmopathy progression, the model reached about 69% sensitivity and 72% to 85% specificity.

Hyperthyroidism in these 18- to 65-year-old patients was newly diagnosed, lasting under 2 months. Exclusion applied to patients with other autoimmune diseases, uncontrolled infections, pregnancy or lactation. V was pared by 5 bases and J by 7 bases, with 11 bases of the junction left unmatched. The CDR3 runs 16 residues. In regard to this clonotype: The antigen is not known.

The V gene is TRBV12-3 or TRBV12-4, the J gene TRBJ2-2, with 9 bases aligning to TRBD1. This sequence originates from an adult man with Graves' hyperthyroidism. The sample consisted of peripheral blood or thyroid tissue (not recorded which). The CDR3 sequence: CASSTTDRGVGGELFF. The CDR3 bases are TGTGCCAGCAGTACGACGGACAGGGGTGTTGGCGGGGAGCTGTTTTTT.